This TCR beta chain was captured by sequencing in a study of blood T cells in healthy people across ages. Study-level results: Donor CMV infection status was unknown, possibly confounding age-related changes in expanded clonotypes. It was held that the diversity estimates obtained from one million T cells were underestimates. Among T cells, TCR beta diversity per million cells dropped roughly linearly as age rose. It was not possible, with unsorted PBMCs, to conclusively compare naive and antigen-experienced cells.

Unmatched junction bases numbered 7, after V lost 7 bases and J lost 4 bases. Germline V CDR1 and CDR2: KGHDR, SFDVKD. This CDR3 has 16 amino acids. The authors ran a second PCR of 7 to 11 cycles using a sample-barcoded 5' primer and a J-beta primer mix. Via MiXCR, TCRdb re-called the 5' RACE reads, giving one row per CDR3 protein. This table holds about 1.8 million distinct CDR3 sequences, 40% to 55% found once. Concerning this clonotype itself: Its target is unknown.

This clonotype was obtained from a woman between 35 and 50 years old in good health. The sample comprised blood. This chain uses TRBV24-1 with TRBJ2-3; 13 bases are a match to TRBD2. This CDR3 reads CATRDTSGGASDTQYF. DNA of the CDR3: TGTGCCACCAGGGATACTAGCGGGGGGGCCTCAGATACGCAGTATTTT.